One sample yielded the 21 T cell receptor beta chains listed below, sequenced in a study of PD-1 blockade in classical Hodgkin lymphoma. The repertoire was sequenced with immunoSEQ multiplex PCR; TCRdb's copy has only in-frame clones and lacks some. The repertoire holds 22,000 or so clones, with around 80% as singletons. Brentuximab vedotin exposure varied, and every patient relapsed after autologous stem cell transplantation. This specimen consisted of peripheral blood mononuclear cells (PBMCs), obtained before the second cycle of nivolumab. These receptors all stem from a human donor with classical Hodgkin lymphoma.

The chain links TRBV19 to TRBJ1-1, with D uncertain. V was clipped by 5 bases and J by 6 bases, with 19 bases between them. CDR3 size: 15 residues. The V gene's germline CDR1 is LNHDA and CDR2 SQIVND (reference sequence). The CDR3 coding sequence is TGTGCCAGTAGTCTTCTGTTCGGGGAGAGGGCTGAAGCTTTCTTT. This codes for CASSLLFGERAEAFF.

This chain connects TRBV7-9 to TRBJ1-3, with D tentatively TRBD1 (6 bases). There are 13 residues in the CDR3. Trimming pared 10 bases from V and 3 bases from J, leaving 13 bases between. The germline CDR1 and CDR2 sequences are SEHNR and FQNEAQ (reference sequence). The CDR3, as DNA: TGTGCCATCCAGGGGAGTGGTGGAAACACCATATATTTT. This gives the protein CAIQGSGGNTIYF.

The chain joins TRBV6-5 to TRBJ1-6; D may be TRBD1 (5 bases). This CDR3 spans 15 amino acids. V lost 6 bases to trimming and J lost 5 bases, with 14 bases between them. Germline assignment: CDR1 MNHEY and CDR2 SVGAGI. The CDR3 sequence: CASRLGRNHNSPLHF. The CDR3 DNA sequence: TGTGCCAGCAGATTGGGACGGAACCATAATTCACCCCTCCACTTT.

This clone was counted only a few times. The V gene is TRBV2, the J gene TRBJ2-5; 12 positions agree with TRBD2. The CDR3 has 14 amino acids. CDR1 and CDR2 (germline): SNHLY, FYNNEI. Trimming took 7 bases from V and 7 from J; bases not matched to a gene: 7. As DNA, the CDR3 is TGTGCCAGCAATAGACTAGCGGGAGTTGCGACCCAGTACTTC. It translates to CASNRLAGVATQYF.

This clone was picked up a small number of times. The chain combines TRBV7-2 with TRBJ1-1, with a tentative D call TRBD1 (5 bases). Trimming took 7 bases from V and 5 from J, leaving 14 bases between them. CDR1 and CDR2 (germline): SGHTA, FQGNSA. The CDR3 is 13 amino acids. Here the CDR3 reads CASKRVGDTEAFF. The CDR3 DNA follows: TGTGCCAGCAAGAGAGTAGGGGATACTGAAGCTTTCTTT.

The V gene is TRBV6-5, the J gene TRBJ1-2, with D hard to call. CDR3 length: 13 residues. The germline V gene has CDR1 MNHEY and CDR2 SVGAGI. V gave up 3 bases and J gave up 3 bases, with 8 bases separating them. CDR3 sequence reads: CASSYNSDYGYTF. The CDR3 coding sequence is TGTGCCAGCAGTTATAATTCTGACTATGGCTACACCTTC.

This clone has more than one count but fewer than ten. The chain recombines TRBV6-6 with TRBJ2-3; D not certain. The CDR3 loop spans 13 amino acids. V shed 5 bases and J shed 4 bases, with 10 bases lying between them. CDR1 is MNHNY and CDR2 is SVGAGI in the germline V gene (reference sequence). The CDR3, as DNA: TGTGCCAGCAGTACCAGGTTTTCAGATACGCAGTATTTT. Translating it yields CASSTRFSDTQYF.

CDR3 in DNA: TGTGCCAGCAGTCCCCTTGGCCAGGGGGATCAGCCCCAGCATTTT. The encoded protein is CASSPLGQGDQPQHF. V and J are TRBV28 and TRBJ1-5; TRBD1 matches 7 bases. V shed 5 bases, J shed 5 bases, and the junction held 9 bases outside the gene matches. The CDR3 spans 15 residues. Germline CDR1 is MDHEN and CDR2 is SYDVKM.

This clone was counted a single time. The genes are TRBV7-2 and TRBJ2-1, with D perhaps TRBD2 (5 bases). The CDR3 extends over 12 amino acids. Germline V gene sequence: CDR1 SGHTA, CDR2 FQGNSA. Trimming removed 3 bases at V and 10 bases at J, with 10 bases between. This chain's CDR3 is CASSFRGREQFF. CDR3 DNA: TGTGCCAGCAGCTTCCGAGGGCGGGAGCAGTTCTTC.

The gene calls are TRBV18 and TRBJ1-6; D gene ambiguous. V was cut by 2 bases and J by 0 bases, with 11 bases left in between. The CDR3 length is 17 residues. The germline V gene encodes CDR1 KGHSH and CDR2 LQKENI. The CDR3 region has the DNA TGTGCCAGCTCACCATTTGTAGGAAGCTCCTATAATTCACCCCTCCACTTT. It codes for CASSPFVGSSYNSPLHF.

This chain links TRBV5-1 with TRBJ2-3; 12 nucleotides agree with TRBD2. The germline gives CDR1 SGHRS, CDR2 YFSETQ. The ends lost 6 bases at V and 1 base at J; junction bases unmatched: 3. CDR3 length: 15 amino acids. The CDR3 bases are TGCGCCAGCACCCCTAGCGGGAGGGGCACAGATACGCAGTATTTT. Protein product: CASTPSGRGTDTQYF.

The chain employs TRBV6-5 and TRBJ2-7; 7 nucleotides match TRBD1. The length of the CDR3 is 13 residues. J lost 2 bases, V lost 6 bases, and 4 bases had no gene match. Germline CDR1 is MNHEY and CDR2 is SVGAGI. CDR3 amino acids: CASRRGQTYEQYF. In DNA form, the CDR3 reads TGTGCCAGCAGAAGGGGACAGACCTACGAGCAGTACTTC.

The table lists this clone with a count of one. The chain is built from TRBV5-4 and TRBJ2-7; TRBD1 might be the D (6 bases). Between the trimmed V and J ends, which lost 2 bases and 6 bases, there was a span of 12 bases. This CDR3 is built from 13 residues. Germline V gene sequence: CDR1 SGHNT, CDR2 YYREEE (reference sequence). The CDR3 DNA reads as TGTGCCAGCAGCTTCGGGACAACCGGCGAGCAGTACTTC. This encodes CASSFGTTGEQYF.

This chain uses TRBV2 with TRBJ2-6; a possible D gene is TRBD1 (6 bases). From germline, CDR1 is SNHLY and CDR2 FYNNEI. The CDR3 covers 13 residues. Deletions cut 6 bases from V and 4 bases from J, with 7 bases between. The CDR3 nucleotides read TGTGCCAGCAGGGACAGAGGGGCCAACGTCCTGACTTTC. Amino acids: CASRDRGANVLTF.

The chain couples TRBV7-2 to TRBJ2-4; D gene unclear. Per the germline V gene, CDR1 is SGHTA and CDR2 is FQGNSA. The CDR3 runs to 11 residues. Deletions cut 1 base from V and 5 bases from J, with 0 bases between. The CDR3 protein is CASSLENIQYF. The CDR3 DNA is TGTGCCAGCAGCTTAGAAAACATTCAGTACTTC.

This clone was counted a few times. The V call is TRBV7-9, the J call TRBJ1-3; no reliable D call. This CDR3 is built from 16 residues. V was clipped by 5 bases and J by 0 bases, with 14 bases between them. CDR1 is SEHNR, CDR2 FQNEAQ, per germline (reference sequence). CDR3 residues: CASSKITGYSGNTIYF. For the CDR3, the DNA is TGTGCCAGCAGCAAGATTACTGGCTACTCTGGAAACACCATATATTTT.

The gene calls are TRBV7-6 and TRBJ1-1; tentatively, D is TRBD1 (6 bases). Germline V gives CDR1 SGHVS, CDR2 FNYEAQ. This CDR3 is built from 15 residues. V shed 5 bases and J shed 1 base, with 14 bases lying between them. The CDR3 DNA sequence: TGTGCCAGCAGCCCAGTTTGGGGGGCGAACACTGAAGCTTTCTTT. It translates to CASSPVWGANTEAFF.

This chain connects TRBV21-1 to TRBJ1-4. TRBV21-1 is a pseudogene. The CDR3 is 13 amino acids. CDR3 in DNA: TGTGCCAAACCGAAAAGGAGGGCCGAAAAACTGTTTTTT. It specifies CAKPKRRAEKLFF.

This clone has only a few counts. The V and J genes are TRBV28 and TRBJ2-7, with D possibly matching TRBD2 (6 bases). CDR3 length: 14 amino acids. Germline CDR1 and CDR2: MDHEN and SYDVKM. Between the trimmed V and J ends, which lost 5 bases and 0 bases, there was a span of 11 bases. The CDR3 sequence is CASSQGGVSYEQYV. CDR3 sequence (DNA): TGTGCCAGCAGTCAGGGCGGGGTCTCCTACGAGCAGTACGTC.

By sample fraction, this clone is medium-sized. V is TRBV6-1 and J is TRBJ2-7; D is unclear. Germline loops: CDR1 MNHNS, CDR2 SASEGT. V lost 1 base to trimming and J lost 3 bases, with 7 bases between them. The CDR3 length is 13 residues. The CDR3 DNA reads as TGTGCCAGCAGTGAAGGCCCTAACTACGAGCAGTACGTC. This codes for CASSEGPNYEQYV.

The J gene is TRBJ1-5, the V gene TRBV6-6; D is uncertain. The CDR3 sequence is 15 residues long. V lost 7 bases to trimming and J lost 2 bases, with 15 bases between them. Germline loops: CDR1 MNHNY, CDR2 SVGAGI (reference sequence). For the CDR3, the DNA is TGTGCCAGCAAAAGGCTTGAGGGCGGCAATCAGCCCCAGCATTTT. It codes for CASKRLEGGNQPQHF.